These 25 T cell receptor beta chains originate from one sample sequenced in a study of T cells in Graves' hyperthyroidism and ophthalmopathy. Amplification yielded TCR beta CDR3 regions, with RNA transcripts as the source. In the first-round RT-PCR of the TCR CDR3, the HTBI primer set was used. TCRdb independently ran MiXCR on the multiplex PCR reads; one entry per CDR3 protein. The sample lists around 600,000 distinct CDR3 sequences; 40% to 55% were seen once. Sequencing was done on a sample of peripheral blood or thyroid tissue (not recorded which). Every receptor here comes from an adult man with Graves' disease, either hyperthyroidism or ophthalmopathy (not recorded which).

This chain links TRBV10-3 with TRBJ2-6; a weak D match, TRBD1 (6 bases). The V end was cut by 10 bases, the J end by 0 bases, with 10 bases between. The CDR3 totals 14 residues. Germline V gene sequence: CDR1 ENHRY, CDR2 SYGVKD. The CDR3: CASLGASGANVLTF. DNA of the CDR3: TGTGCCAGCTTGGGGGCCTCTGGGGCCAACGTCCTGACTTTC.

This clonotype has just a few counts. V is TRBV29-1 and J is TRBJ1-1; D not resolved. The CDR3 is 12 amino acids. Trimming cost V 5 bases and J 1 base, with 8 bases left between them. Germline CDR1 reads SQVTM; CDR2 reads ANQGSEA. In nucleotides, the CDR3 is TGCAGCGTTCAAACAAAGAACACTGAAGCTTTCTTT. This codes for CSVQTKNTEAFF.

This clonotype came up once. V gene TRBV5-4 combines with J gene TRBJ1-4, with 8 bases lining up with TRBD1. The V and J ends lost 0 bases and 6 bases, in that order; junction bases with no gene match: 7. Germline V gene data show CDR1 as SGHNT and CDR2 as YYREEE (reference sequence). The CDR3 totals 16 residues. The CDR3 DNA sequence: TGTGCCAGCAGCTTGGGGTCGACAGGGGTGGATGAAAAACTGTTTTTT. Translating gives CASSLGSTGVDEKLFF.

The rearrangement joins TRBV15 to TRBJ1-4, with D possibly being TRBD1 (5 bases). This CDR3 region has 13 residues. V lost 0 bases and J lost 11, with 10 bases in between. Germline V CDR1 and CDR2: LNHNV, YYDKDF (reference sequence). The CDR3 here is CATSRDGAVKLFF. CDR3 nucleotide sequence: TGTGCCACCAGCAGAGATGGGGCGGTGAAACTGTTTTTT.

This clonotype was seen just once. This chain uses TRBV20-1 with TRBJ1-2; D unresolved. This CDR3 spans 12 amino acids. Trimming took off 3 bases at V and 4 bases at J, with 9 bases between the two ends. The V gene's germline CDR1 is DFQATT and CDR2 SNEGSKA (reference sequence). The CDR3 nucleotides are TGCAGTGCTAGGCCTAGCGGCTATGGCTACACCTTC. Amino acids: CSARPSGYGYTF.

This clonotype has a count of ten or more. The chain carries TRBV7-9 and TRBJ1-1; the D gene is possibly TRBD1 (6 bases). Germline lookup yields CDR1 SEHNR and CDR2 FQNEAQ (reference sequence). This CDR3 has 14 residues. V was trimmed by 3 bases and J by 1 base, leaving 9 bases between them. CDR3 sequence: CASSLGDTNTEAFF. In nucleotides, the CDR3 is TGTGCCAGCAGCTTGGGGGACACGAACACTGAAGCTTTCTTT.

The chain recombines TRBV29-1 with TRBJ2-5; D may correspond to TRBD1 or TRBD2 (6 bases each). The CDR3 consists of 13 residues. With 5 bases removed from V and 6 bases from J, the gap between germline ends came to 16 bases. Germline CDR1 is SQVTM and CDR2 is ANQGSEA. The CDR3 region has the DNA TGCAGCGTTCAAGCGGACGGGGGCAAGACCCAGTACTTC. Its translation: CSVQADGGKTQYF.

To note about this clonotype: This sequence may be a read error, since a much larger clone differs from it by one base. The rearrangement links TRBV29-1 to TRBJ2-5; the D gene is possibly TRBD2 (7 bases). This CDR3 is built from 13 residues. Germline CDR1 reads SQVTM; CDR2 reads ANQGSEA. V gave up 5 bases and J gave up 3 bases, with 13 bases separating them. The CDR3 region has the DNA TGCAGCGTTCCTGAGGGGGGGAAAGAGACCCAGTACTTC. This codes for CSVPEGGKETQYF.

This clonotype came up a few times. The J gene is TRBJ1-2, the V gene TRBV7-2; 9 nucleotides line up with TRBD1. The CDR3 totals 14 residues. V shed 5 bases, J shed 3 bases, and the junction held 4 bases outside the gene matches. CDR1 and CDR2 (germline): SGHTA, FQGNSA. DNA of the CDR3: TGTGCCAGCAGCCAACGGGACAGGGACTATGGCTACACCTTC. This sequence encodes CASSQRDRDYGYTF.

This clonotype has ten or more counts. The genes are TRBV29-1 and TRBJ2-2; either TRBD1 or TRBD2 may supply D (5 bases each). Looked up from germline, CDR1 is SQVTM and CDR2 is ANQGSEA. Deletions cut 6 bases from V and 2 bases from J, with 7 bases between. CDR3 size: 12 residues. CDR3: CSVGANTGELFF. The CDR3 DNA sequence: TGCAGCGTCGGGGCAAACACCGGGGAGCTGTTTTTT.

In this sample, this clonotype turned up a few times. The CDR3 DNA sequence: TGTGCCAGCAGCCCACCCGGACTAGCCCGGGAGACCCAGTACTTC. It encodes CASSPPGLARETQYF. V and J are TRBV13 and TRBJ2-5; 8 bases are shared with TRBD2. The CDR3 is 15 residues long. Germline lookup yields CDR1 PRHDT and CDR2 FYEKMQ (reference sequence). V dropped 5 bases and J dropped 5; count of bases not matched to a gene: 10. Based on the CDR3 plus reference TRBV13 and TRBJ2-5, the full variable domain is AAGVIQSPRHLIKEKRETATLKCYPIPRHDTVYWYQQGPGQDPQFLISFYEKMQSDKGSIPDRFSAQQFSDYHSELNMSSLELGDSALYFCASSPPGLARETQYFGPGTRLLVL.

This clonotype was counted many times. This chain joins TRBV12-3 or TRBV12-4 and TRBJ1-5, with a possible D match to TRBD1 (5 bases). The CDR3 runs 14 residues. With 2 bases removed from V and 6 bases from J, the gap between germline ends came to 11 bases. CDR3 DNA: TGTGCCAGCAGTTTATTGGGGGGAAGTCAGCCCCAGCATTTT. Translation gives CASSLLGGSQPQHF.

This clonotype was observed a single time. V is TRBV24-1 and J is TRBJ2-7, with D perhaps TRBD2 (6 bases). The length of the CDR3 is 13 residues. V gave up 5 bases and J gave up 2 bases, with 9 bases separating them. The germline gives CDR1 KGHDR, CDR2 SFDVKD. The CDR3 coding sequence is TGTGCCACCAGTGCGGGAGAGACCTACGAGCAGTACTTC. Translating it yields CATSAGETYEQYF.

This clonotype has more than one count but fewer than ten. This chain links TRBV29-1 with TRBJ1-1; a possible D gene is TRBD1 (6 bases). The CDR3 has 13 residues. Germline V gene lookup returns CDR1 SQVTM and CDR2 ANQGSEA. Trimming left V 3 bases short and J 2 bases short, with 10 bases between. CDR3 in DNA: TGCAGCGTTGATCCGGGGGCTAACACTGAAGCTTTCTTT. Amino acids: CSVDPGANTEAFF.

The chain recombines TRBV12-3 or TRBV12-4 with TRBJ1-4, with 10 bases fitting TRBD1. CDR3 length: 14 amino acids. V lost 7 bases to trimming and J lost 8 bases; unmatched junction nucleotides: 7. The CDR3 sequence: CASTLGTGAEKLFF. DNA for the CDR3: TGTGCCAGCACCCTCGGGACAGGGGCCGAAAAACTGTTTTTT.

The chain combines TRBV29-1 with TRBJ1-6, with 9 positions matching TRBD1. Germline lookup yields CDR1 SQVTM and CDR2 ANQGSEA. The CDR3 runs 15 residues. V lost 4 bases to trimming and J lost 0 bases; unmatched junction nucleotides: 1. The CDR3 spells CSVVTGGSYNSPLHF. The CDR3 coding sequence is TGCAGCGTTGTGACAGGGGGCTCCTATAATTCACCCCTCCACTTT.

The rearrangement uses TRBV6-6 and TRBJ1-1; D remains unclear. Trimming took off 4 bases at V and 1 base at J, with 13 bases between the two ends. This CDR3 has 15 amino acids. Germline values: CDR1 MNHNY, CDR2 SVGAGI (reference sequence). CDR3 nucleotides: TGTGCCAGCAGTTCCTCGGCGGCACAGAACACTGAAGCTTTCTTT. It codes for CASSSSAAQNTEAFF.

This clonotype was seen more than once but under ten times. The rearrangement joins TRBV6-1 to TRBJ1-2; tentative D call: TRBD1 (6 bases). Per the germline V gene, CDR1 is MNHNS and CDR2 is SASEGT. The CDR3 is 15 residues long. V was shortened by 6 bases and J by 3 bases, with 17 bases between the two germline ends. The CDR3 spells CASSDMLGQHYGYTF. In DNA, the CDR3 is TGTGCCAGCAGCGACATGTTAGGACAGCACTATGGCTACACCTTC.

This clonotype was counted many times. The V gene is TRBV9, the J gene TRBJ1-1, with D uncertain. The germline gives CDR1 SGDLS, CDR2 YYNGEE. CDR3 size: 12 residues. V was pared by 7 bases and J by 1 base, with 8 bases between. CDR3 DNA: TGTGCCAGCGCGGCTGGGAACACTGAAGCTTTCTTT. This encodes CASAAGNTEAFF.

This chain joins TRBV12-3 or TRBV12-4 and TRBJ1-1, with D uncertain. The CDR3 runs 12 residues. Trimming removed 8 bases from V and 5 bases from J, with 12 bases in between. The DNA of the CDR3 is TGTGCCAGCCAGTATGGTGTTACTGAAGCTTTCTTT. It yields the protein CASQYGVTEAFF.

The chain joins TRBV20-1 to TRBJ2-7, with unresolved D. The CDR3 consists of 14 residues. Trimming removed 2 bases from V and 6 bases from J, with 17 bases in between. Germline CDR1 DFQATT, CDR2 SNEGSKA (reference sequence). CDR3 region: CSARTTPQASEQYF. The CDR3 coding sequence is TGCAGTGCTAGAACGACACCTCAGGCCTCCGAGCAGTACTTC.

The chain has TRBV29-1 and TRBJ2-7; D may be TRBD1 or TRBD2 (5 bases each). Trimming cost V 5 bases and J 6 bases, with 17 bases left between them. This CDR3 spans 13 amino acids. Germline CDR1 and CDR2: SQVTM and ANQGSEA. The CDR3 loop reads CSVKGSPPGEQYF. CDR3 sequence (DNA): TGCAGCGTTAAGGGGAGTCCCCCCGGCGAGCAGTACTTC.

Only one count was recorded for this clonotype. This chain connects TRBV19 to TRBJ2-7; tentatively, D is TRBD2 (6 bases). CDR1 is LNHDA and CDR2 is SQIVND in the germline V gene (reference sequence). The CDR3 contains 15 residues. Deletions cut 4 bases from V and 3 bases from J, with 16 bases between. DNA for the CDR3: TGTGCCAGTAGTAGGGTGATAGGGACTCGCTACGAGCAGTACTTC. This encodes CASSRVIGTRYEQYF.

The V gene is TRBV12-3 or TRBV12-4, the J gene TRBJ2-7, with unresolved D. V was pared by 5 bases and J by 1 base, with 9 bases between. This CDR3 has 13 amino acids. The CDR3 loop is CASSLQESYEQYF. Written as DNA, the CDR3 is TGTGCCAGCAGTCTACAAGAGTCCTACGAGCAGTACTTC.

In its sample, this clonotype was seen once. Possible read error: a much larger clone is one base away. V usage is TRBV10-3 and J usage is TRBJ2-7; D may be TRBD1 (5 bases). The CDR3 totals 14 residues. Trimming left V 4 bases short and J 1 base short, with 11 bases between. The germline gives CDR1 ENHRY, CDR2 SYGVKD. CDR3 residues: CAISGQQLSYEQYF. DNA of the CDR3: TGTGCCATCAGTGGACAGCAACTGTCCTACGAGCAGTACTTC.